This T cell receptor beta chain was obtained from a study of human T cells and chemical hapten exposure. Unique molecular identifiers were linked by the library to individual cDNA molecules. MiXCR was run by TCRdb on the RACE reads, yielding one entry per CDR3 protein. The repertoire holds 300,000 to 350,000 distinct CDR3 sequences, approximately 6.9% seen once, with about 8% in the top ten. Noted time point: patch test 1, 2 weeks after DPC sensitization. Treatment given: therapeutic diphenylcyclopropenone sensitization with weekly scalp DPC. Patch tests were applied only after blood draws. It was unfractionated whole blood from which total RNA was extracted. Trimming cost V 3 bases and J 1 base, with 10 bases left between them. The length of the CDR3 is 15 residues. The germline gives CDR1 SGDLS, CDR2 YYNGEE.

This chain links TRBV9 with TRBJ2-2, with D hard to call. The receptor's source is a woman younger than 35 with alopecia areata. Some clones in this sample may be carry-over from other donors' samples. This specimen consisted of whole blood, obtained in connection with sensitization to the hapten diphenylcyclopropenone (DPC). The CDR3: CASSEGDGNTGELFF. DNA for the CDR3: TGTGCCAGCAGCGAAGGTGACGGGAACACCGGGGAGCTGTTTTTT.